This T cell receptor beta chain was documented in a study of long-term antiretroviral therapy in people with HIV (dated by TCRdb to between 2021 and 2022). Regarding the research as a whole: The earliest samples were collected approximately a decade before the 2015 WHO recommendation for immediate ART, a period when ART was typically delayed until CD4 counts fell. A retrospective serial study tested whether ART initiation and durable HIV suppression were associated with changes in peripheral blood TRB repertoire composition and diversity. The cohort contributed about 180 cryopreserved PBMC samples from about 33 adults with confirmed HIV infection, collected serially over a mean of about six years (range 1-12). About 35% of the 30 participants with HIV were female. No cross-contamination during QIAcube processing was seen in test extractions of a monoclonal T-cell line run alongside around 30 polyclonal samples. Results and caveats for the whole study, not just this receptor: HIV repertoires had narrower CDR3 length ranges than controls, and the network structure suggested an antigen-experienced repertoire that shifted only slightly toward naive after ART. Because PBMC availability was limited, only the TCR beta chain was sequenced, with no alpha chain pairing. Inferences about post-ART repertoire changes are limited because no data were available on ART adherence, viral resistance or therapy changes. Because pre-ART samples had limited cell numbers, unsorted PBMC were profiled rather than sorted CD4+ and CD8+ T cells. A significant increase in TRB diversity was found to be associated with ART initiation, although TRB diversity was observed to remain significantly below that of transplant donor controls even after long-term ART. The samples span the years 2004 to 2017, and the ART regimens used at that time may not be as effective as current regimens. At every time point, the repertoire was dominated by expanded TRB clones first identified before ART initiation, although this dominance fluctuated and, in many PLHIV, declined after ART.

The immunoSEQ hsTCRB v3.0 assay was used at survey level resolution for TRB variable region sequencing. The target sequencing depth for TRB was roughly 40,000-55,000 T-cell genomes per sample. Pooled TRB libraries were sequenced on an Illumina MiSeq with a v3 150-cycle kit. The study's processing was this. Repertoire analysis was run in R within a reproducible Nextflow workflow that covered QC, data transformation and analysis. LymphoSeq2, an R package for exploring AIRR-Seq data, was used to implement custom analyses. Several samples that yielded fewer than 5000 total TRB sequences were excluded, so that fewer than 250 HIV repertoires were analyzed. Of the approximately 190 retained HIV repertoires, almost 60 were collected before and 129 after ART initiation. Repertoires were downsampled to 5000 TRB nucleotide sequences, with summary statistics averaged over 100 downsampling iterations. Only TRB sequences with CDR3 regions of at least seven amino acids were retained for analysis. A Shannon entropy-derived clonality score and the Gini coefficient were used to measure diversity. Repertoire networks linked the top 5000 CDR3 amino acid sequences whenever two sequences differed by an edit distance of one. For TRB CDR3 amino acid sequences, GLIPH2 was used to predict antigen specificity groups and MHC restriction. To flag known associations with CMV, EBV, HIV or tissue antigens, CDR3 amino acid sequences were compared against VDJdb and McPAS-TCR. Pre-ART, post-ART and control groups were compared with Wilcoxon signed-rank tests and Holm-Bonferroni correction. Imported from immuneACCESS, the table was reduced by TCRdb to in-frame sequences with V and J called. These copies leave out some clones; in studies compared against another copy, an unresolved V gene accounts for under half, and the cause of the remainder is not known. D and trimming come from the DNA, and the V and J calls and clone size come from that table. The sample profile shows 6,500 to 8,000 clones; 70% to 90% of them were found once. The top ten hold less than 3% of the sample.

The junction shows trimming of 3 bases on V and 4 bases on J, plus 15 bases between the germline ends. Including cysteine and phenylalanine, the CDR3 has 15 amino acids. Only CDR3 DNA is held: 45 bases, read in frame from base 1. CDR1 and CDR2 (MGHRA, YSYEKL) derive from the germline V gene. A note on this clone: What this receptor recognizes is not known. Base qualities were left out, and no much larger clone turns up one base away.

To be included, a participant needed at least one PBMC sample from before ART initiation plus at least two post-ART samples. Every participant with HIV received treatment in the United States of America. Before DNA extraction, cryopreserved samples of roughly 1-11 million PBMC were thawed and then washed. At the time of the earliest PBMC sample for each participant with HIV, ages ranged from 23 to 54 years. Each participant contributed PBMC samples from 1-4 timepoints before ART initiation and 2-8 timepoints after ART initiation, with a median of 7 samples. Serial HIV viral load, CD4+ T-cell count, ART history and demographic data were obtained for every participant. A Qiagen kit on a QIAcube was used to extract genomic DNA from unsorted PBMC, with samples processed in batches of 12.

The chain couples TRBV4-1 to TRBJ2-5; D gene: possibly TRBD2, on 6 matching bases. This TCR came from a woman in her 50s with HIV. Here the sequenced sample was unsorted PBMCs, taken 3.7 years after starting antiretroviral therapy. CDR3 reads: CASSHASVGGETQYF. The nucleotide sequence reads as follows: TGCGCCAGCAGCCATGCCTCGGTGGGGGGAGAGACCCAGTACTTC.